A single sample is the source of the 12 T cell receptor beta chains below, sequenced in a study of blood T cell repertoires in COVID-19. TCRdb's table, derived via immunoSEQ multiplex PCR, lists solely in-frame clones and lacks some. The table has some 460,000 clones, 87% seen once. Sequencing used PBMCs or T cells enriched from blood (not recorded which). The origin of the receptors is a woman in her late teens or twenties who had recovered from COVID-19.

Concerning this clone: The junction differs from germline at one of its ends, possibly a read error. This chain joins TRBV5-1 and TRBJ1-1; maybe TRBD1 (5 bases). The length of the CDR3 is 15 residues. Germline assignment: CDR1 SGHRS and CDR2 YFSETQ. The CDR3 loop reads CASRLVIGASPEAFF. The CDR3 nucleotides read TGCGCCAGCAGATTGGTCATAGGGGCGTCCCCTGAAGCTTTCTTT.

This chain uses TRBV5-4 with TRBJ2-5, with D possibly being TRBD1 (6 bases). Trimming cost V 0 bases and J 5 bases, with 11 bases left between them. Germline V gene data show CDR1 as SGHNT and CDR2 as YYREEE (reference sequence). The CDR3 has 14 residues. The CDR3 DNA is TGTGCCAGCAGCTTGGTAGGGGGTCAGGAGACCCAGTACTTC. Translation gives CASSLVGGQETQYF. The full variable domain, rest sourced from reference TRBV5-4 and TRBJ2-5, is ETGVTQSPTHLIKTRGQQVTLRCSSQSGHNTVSWYQQALGQGPQFIFQYYREEENGRGNFPPRFSGLQFPNYSSELNVNALELDDSALYLCASSLVGGQETQYFGPGTRLLVL.

The V call is TRBV3-1 (or the pseudogene TRBV3-2), the J call TRBJ1-2; 8 bases are shared with TRBD1. Trimming cost V 4 bases and J 12 bases; bases outside gene matches: 10. The CDR3 contains 13 residues. Germline CDR1 reads LGHDT; CDR2 reads YNNKEL (reference sequence). CDR3 in amino acids: CASSPLLTGVNTF. The CDR3 nucleotides read TGTGCCAGCAGCCCCCTGTTGACAGGGGTGAACACCTTC.

This clone was observed a handful of times. V is TRBV6-5 and J is TRBJ1-5, with 8 bases fitting TRBD1. V lost 6 bases, J lost 6 bases, and 10 bases stayed unmatched. CDR1 and CDR2 from the germline V gene are MNHEY and SVGAGI. CDR3 length: 15 residues. Here the CDR3 reads CASRLQGVIGQPQHF. The CDR3 region has the DNA TGTGCCAGCAGGTTACAGGGGGTTATAGGTCAGCCCCAGCATTTT.

In DNA, the CDR3 is TGCGCCAGCAGCCATGGGGGGGCGGCCTATGGAGATACGCAGTATTTT. Translated: CASSHGGAAYGDTQYF. The gene calls are TRBV4-1 and TRBJ2-3, with D maybe TRBD2 (7 bases). Trimming cost V 3 bases and J 5 bases, with 18 bases left between them. The CDR3 spans 16 residues. Germline CDR1 MGHRA, CDR2 YSYEKL.

The chain combines TRBV27 with TRBJ2-5, with D possibly TRBD2 on 5 matching bases. Germline lookup yields CDR1 MNHEY and CDR2 SMNVEV (reference sequence). V lost 5 bases to trimming and J lost 4 bases, with 14 bases between them. The CDR3 loop spans 14 amino acids. CDR3 in amino acids: CASSPGGLGETQYF. The CDR3 DNA reads as TGTGCCAGCAGTCCCGGAGGCTTGGGAGAGACCCAGTACTTC.

The rearrangement joins TRBV7-2 to TRBJ2-1, with 9 bases aligning to TRBD2. Germline CDR1 reads SGHTA; CDR2 reads FQGNSA. The CDR3 is made up of 15 amino acids. V gave up 1 base and J gave up 6 bases; unmatched junction bases: 4. The CDR3: CASSLEVRGGNEQFF. Written as DNA, the CDR3 is TGTGCCAGCAGCTTAGAGGTGCGGGGGGGCAATGAGCAGTTCTTC.

This clone is a singleton in its sample. The chain combines TRBV5-4 with TRBJ2-1; 8 nucleotides match TRBD1. The germline V gene has CDR1 SGHNT and CDR2 YYREEE (reference sequence). Trimming cost V 1 base and J 8 bases; bases outside gene matches: 2. This CDR3 has 13 residues. The CDR3 here is CASSLIQGDEQFF. The CDR3 nucleotides are TGTGCCAGCAGCTTGATACAGGGGGATGAGCAGTTCTTC.

The chain recombines TRBV12-3 or TRBV12-4 with TRBJ1-6, with D perhaps TRBD1 (5 bases). The V and J ends lost 8 bases and 10 bases respectively, with 15 bases between them. This CDR3 is 13 amino acids long. The CDR3 loop reads CASRRGGLSPLHF. The CDR3 region has the DNA TGTGCCAGCCGCCGCGGGGGTCTGTCACCCCTCCACTTT.

The chain has TRBV20-1 and TRBJ2-7; D perhaps matches TRBD2 (5 bases). This CDR3 has 14 residues. Between the trimmed V and J ends, which lost 3 bases and 2 bases, there was a span of 14 bases. The germline CDR1 and CDR2 sequences are DFQATT and SNEGSKA (reference sequence). CDR3 in amino acids: CSASSGNLAYEQYF. In DNA form, the CDR3 reads TGCAGTGCTAGTTCGGGAAACTTAGCCTACGAGCAGTACTTC.

This chain links TRBV10-3 with TRBJ2-7, with TRBD1 matching over 10 bases. Germline V gene lookup returns CDR1 ENHRY and CDR2 SYGVKD. V was pared by 11 bases and J by 5 bases, with 9 bases of the junction left unmatched. The CDR3 length is 13 residues. The CDR3 sequence: CAVRQGANNEQYF. CDR3 nucleotide sequence: TGTGCCGTTCGACAGGGGGCGAATAACGAGCAGTACTTC.

This chain connects TRBV10-3 to TRBJ1-1, with TRBD1 identical over 10 bases. The CDR3 totals 15 residues. The J segment lost 3 bases and the V segment lost 6 bases, leaving 7 bases of the junction unmatched. Germline loops: CDR1 ENHRY, CDR2 SYGVKD. The DNA of the CDR3 is TGTGCCATCAGGGCGGGACAGGGGACTTACACTGAAGCTTTCTTT. This gives the protein CAIRAGQGTYTEAFF.